This record covers a single T cell receptor beta chain. What it recognizes is unknown. Overlapping HIV-1 Gag 15-mer peptides at roughly 1 ug per peptide per mL were used. Sorting of responding CD4+ T cells relied on upregulated CD40 ligand together with CD69. In germline, CDR1 is MNHEY, CDR2 SVGAGI. The CDR3 is made up of 15 amino acids. Trimming stripped 5 bases from V and 1 base from J, with 14 bases between. Sequencing used immunoSEQ version 4 in survey mode. Sequencing was performed with immunoSEQ multiplex PCR; in TCRdb, only in-frame clones are kept and a portion is missing. The sample lists about 19,000 clones, 55% to 65% occurring once. This sample is part of a study of persistence of HIV-infected CD4 T cells.

The receptor comes from an adult woman with HIV who was CMV-seropositive. The chain links TRBV6-5 to TRBJ1-1; no clear D gene. The sample in question was CD4+ T cells sorted from PBMCs after roughly 18-hour stimulation, obtained from a patient who received antiretroviral therapy. The CDR3 protein is CASSRSRGTNTEAFF. The CDR3 DNA is TGTGCCAGCAGTCGGAGCCGGGGTACGAACACTGAAGCTTTCTTT.